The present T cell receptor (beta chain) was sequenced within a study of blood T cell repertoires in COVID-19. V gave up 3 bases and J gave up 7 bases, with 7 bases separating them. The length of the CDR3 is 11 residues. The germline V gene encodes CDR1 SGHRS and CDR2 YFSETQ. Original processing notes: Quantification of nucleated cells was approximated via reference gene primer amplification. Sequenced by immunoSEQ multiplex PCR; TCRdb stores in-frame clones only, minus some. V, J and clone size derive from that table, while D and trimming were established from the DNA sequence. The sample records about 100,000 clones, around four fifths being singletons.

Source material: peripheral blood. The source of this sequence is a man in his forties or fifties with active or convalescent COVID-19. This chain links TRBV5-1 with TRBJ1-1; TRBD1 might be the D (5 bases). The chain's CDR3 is CASSSDSEAFF. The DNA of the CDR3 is TGCGCCAGCAGCTCCGACAGTGAAGCTTTCTTT.